This T cell receptor beta chain was obtained from a study of blood T cell repertoires in COVID-19. With 2 bases removed from V and 4 bases from J, the gap between germline ends came to 12 bases. CDR3 length: 15 residues. From germline, CDR1 is SGHNT and CDR2 YENEEA. Per the authors' pipeline: Researchers report that nucleated cell counts were estimated from reference gene primer amplification. Sequenced by immunoSEQ multiplex PCR; TCRdb stores in-frame clones only, minus some. The V and J calls and clone size were taken over from that table, and D and trimming were inferred from the DNA. The top ten hold approximately 8% of the sample, which has about 160,000 clones, 84% seen once.

The chain uses TRBV11-3 and TRBJ1-3, with D hard to call. This sequence originates from a woman in her 50s who had recovered from COVID-19. The sample comprised PBMCs or T cells enriched from blood (not recorded which). The CDR3 DNA sequence: TGTGCCAGCAGCTTACCGCGGCCTGGAGGAAACACCATATATTTT. Translated: CASSLPRPGGNTIYF.